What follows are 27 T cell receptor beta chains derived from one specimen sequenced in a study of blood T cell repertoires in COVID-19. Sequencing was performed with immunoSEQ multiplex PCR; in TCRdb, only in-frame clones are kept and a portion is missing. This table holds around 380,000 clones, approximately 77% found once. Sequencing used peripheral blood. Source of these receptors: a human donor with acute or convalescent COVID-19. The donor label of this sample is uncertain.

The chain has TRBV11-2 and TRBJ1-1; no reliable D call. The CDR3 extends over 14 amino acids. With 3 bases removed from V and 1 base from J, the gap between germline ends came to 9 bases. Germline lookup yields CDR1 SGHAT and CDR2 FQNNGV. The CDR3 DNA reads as TGTGCCAGCAGCTTCCCGGGATCGAACACTGAAGCTTTCTTT. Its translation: CASSFPGSNTEAFF.

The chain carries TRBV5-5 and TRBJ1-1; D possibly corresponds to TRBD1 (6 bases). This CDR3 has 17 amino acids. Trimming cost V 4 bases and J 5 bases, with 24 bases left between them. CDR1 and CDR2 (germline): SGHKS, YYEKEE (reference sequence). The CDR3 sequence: CASSRVGGTGILTEAFF. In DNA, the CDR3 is TGTGCCAGCAGCCGGGTTGGTGGTACAGGGATTTTAACTGAAGCTTTCTTT.

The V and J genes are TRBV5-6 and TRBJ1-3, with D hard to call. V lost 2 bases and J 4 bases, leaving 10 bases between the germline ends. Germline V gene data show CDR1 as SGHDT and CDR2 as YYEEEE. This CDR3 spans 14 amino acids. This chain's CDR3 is CASSLYSSGNTIYF. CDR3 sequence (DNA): TGTGCCAGCAGCTTATACTCTTCGGGAAACACCATATATTTT.

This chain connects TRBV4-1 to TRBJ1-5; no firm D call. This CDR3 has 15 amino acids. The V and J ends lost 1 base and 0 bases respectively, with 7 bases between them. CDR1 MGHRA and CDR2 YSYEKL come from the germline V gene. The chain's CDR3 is CASSQVANSNQPQHF. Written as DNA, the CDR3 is TGCGCCAGCAGCCAAGTTGCTAATAGCAATCAGCCCCAGCATTTT.

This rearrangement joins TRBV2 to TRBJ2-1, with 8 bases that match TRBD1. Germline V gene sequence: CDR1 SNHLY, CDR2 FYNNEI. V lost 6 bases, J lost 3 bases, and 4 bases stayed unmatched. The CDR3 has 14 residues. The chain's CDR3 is CASSGGQGYNEQFF. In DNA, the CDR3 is TGTGCCAGCAGCGGTGGACAGGGCTACAATGAGCAGTTCTTC.

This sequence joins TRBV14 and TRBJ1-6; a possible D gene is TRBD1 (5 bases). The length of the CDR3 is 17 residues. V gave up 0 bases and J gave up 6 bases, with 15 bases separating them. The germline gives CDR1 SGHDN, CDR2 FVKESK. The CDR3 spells CASSQELGAGINSPLHF. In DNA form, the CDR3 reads TGTGCCAGCAGCCAAGAATTAGGAGCAGGGATTAATTCACCCCTCCACTTT.

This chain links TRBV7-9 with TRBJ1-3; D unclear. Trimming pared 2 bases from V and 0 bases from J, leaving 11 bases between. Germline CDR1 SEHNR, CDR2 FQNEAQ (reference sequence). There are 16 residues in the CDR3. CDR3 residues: CASSLKGGVSGNTIYF. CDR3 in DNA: TGTGCCAGCAGCTTAAAAGGCGGTGTCTCTGGAAACACCATATATTTT.

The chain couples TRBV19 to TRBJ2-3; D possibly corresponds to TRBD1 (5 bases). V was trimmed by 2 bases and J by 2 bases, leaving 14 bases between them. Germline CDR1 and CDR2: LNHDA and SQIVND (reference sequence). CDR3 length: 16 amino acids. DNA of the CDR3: TGTGCCAGTAGTATATTGGGGCATGGTGCCACAGATACGCAGTATTTT. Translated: CASSILGHGATDTQYF.

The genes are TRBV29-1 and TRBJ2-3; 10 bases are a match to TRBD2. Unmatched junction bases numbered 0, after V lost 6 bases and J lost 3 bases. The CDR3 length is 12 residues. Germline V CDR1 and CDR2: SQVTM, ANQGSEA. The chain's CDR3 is CSVTSGTDTQYF. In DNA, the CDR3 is TGCAGCGTGACTAGCGGGACAGATACGCAGTATTTT.

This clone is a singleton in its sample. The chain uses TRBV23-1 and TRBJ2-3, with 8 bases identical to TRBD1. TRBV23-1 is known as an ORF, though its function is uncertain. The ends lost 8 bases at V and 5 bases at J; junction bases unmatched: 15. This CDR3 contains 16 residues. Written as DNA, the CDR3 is TGCGCCAGCCTACATGCCCCGGGACAGGTAAGAGATACGCAGTATTTT. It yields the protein CASLHAPGQVRDTQYF.

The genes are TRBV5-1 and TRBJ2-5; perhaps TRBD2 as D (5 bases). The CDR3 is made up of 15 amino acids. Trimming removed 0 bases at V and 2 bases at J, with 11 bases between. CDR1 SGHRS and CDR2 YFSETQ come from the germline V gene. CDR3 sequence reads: CASSLGGVGQETQYF. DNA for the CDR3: TGCGCCAGCAGCTTGGGGGGAGTTGGGCAAGAGACCCAGTACTTC.

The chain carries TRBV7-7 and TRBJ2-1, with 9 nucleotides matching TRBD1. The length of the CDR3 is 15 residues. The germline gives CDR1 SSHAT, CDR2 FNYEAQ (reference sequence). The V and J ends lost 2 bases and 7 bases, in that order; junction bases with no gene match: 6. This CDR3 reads CASSLTGTGFNEQFF. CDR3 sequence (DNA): TGTGCCAGCAGCTTAACGGGGACAGGGTTTAATGAGCAGTTCTTC.

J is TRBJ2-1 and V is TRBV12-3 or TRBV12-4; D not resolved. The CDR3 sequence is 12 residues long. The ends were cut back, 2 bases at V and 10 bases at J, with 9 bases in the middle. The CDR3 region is CASSLNAQEQFF. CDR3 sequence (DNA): TGTGCCAGCAGTTTAAATGCCCAGGAGCAGTTCTTC.

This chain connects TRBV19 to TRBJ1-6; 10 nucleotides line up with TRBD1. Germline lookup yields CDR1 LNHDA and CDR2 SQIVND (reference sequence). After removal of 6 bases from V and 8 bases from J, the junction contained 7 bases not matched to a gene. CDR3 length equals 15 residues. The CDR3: CASRLSGQGYSPLHF. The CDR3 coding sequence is TGTGCCAGTAGGCTATCGGGACAGGGGTATTCACCCCTCCACTTT.

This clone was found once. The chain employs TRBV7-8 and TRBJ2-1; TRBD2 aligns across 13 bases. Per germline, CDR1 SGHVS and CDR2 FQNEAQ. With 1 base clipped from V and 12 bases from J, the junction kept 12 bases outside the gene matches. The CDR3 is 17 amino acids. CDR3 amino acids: CASSLGATSGGALRQFF. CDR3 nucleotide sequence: TGTGCCAGCAGCTTAGGAGCTACTAGCGGGGGGGCCTTGAGGCAGTTCTTC.

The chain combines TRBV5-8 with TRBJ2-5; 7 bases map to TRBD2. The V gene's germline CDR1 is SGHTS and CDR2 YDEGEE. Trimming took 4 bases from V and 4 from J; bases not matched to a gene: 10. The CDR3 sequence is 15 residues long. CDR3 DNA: TGTGCCAGCAGCCCCTGGACTAGTGTCCGAGAGACCCAGTACTTC. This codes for CASSPWTSVRETQYF.

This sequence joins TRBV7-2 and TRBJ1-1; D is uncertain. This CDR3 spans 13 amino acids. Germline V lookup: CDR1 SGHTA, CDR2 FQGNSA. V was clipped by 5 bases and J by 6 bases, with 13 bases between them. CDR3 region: CASSLAGFAEAFF. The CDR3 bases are TGTGCCAGCAGCCTCGCGGGATTCGCTGAAGCTTTCTTT.

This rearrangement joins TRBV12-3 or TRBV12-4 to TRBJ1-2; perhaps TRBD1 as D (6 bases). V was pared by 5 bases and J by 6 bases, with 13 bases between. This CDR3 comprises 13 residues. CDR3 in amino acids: CASSPTGINGYTF. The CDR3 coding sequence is TGTGCCAGCAGTCCAACAGGGATCAATGGCTACACCTTC.

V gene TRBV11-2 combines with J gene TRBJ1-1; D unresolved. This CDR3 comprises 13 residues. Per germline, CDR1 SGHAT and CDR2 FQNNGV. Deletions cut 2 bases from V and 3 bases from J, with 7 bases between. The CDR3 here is CASSLREYTEAFF. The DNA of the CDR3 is TGTGCCAGCAGCTTACGGGAGTACACTGAAGCTTTCTTT.

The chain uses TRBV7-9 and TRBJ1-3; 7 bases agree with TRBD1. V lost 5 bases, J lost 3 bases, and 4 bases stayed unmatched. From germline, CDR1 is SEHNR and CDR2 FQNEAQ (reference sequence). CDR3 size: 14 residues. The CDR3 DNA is TGTGCCAGCAGCCCCGACAGGGTTGGAAACACCATATATTTT. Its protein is CASSPDRVGNTIYF.

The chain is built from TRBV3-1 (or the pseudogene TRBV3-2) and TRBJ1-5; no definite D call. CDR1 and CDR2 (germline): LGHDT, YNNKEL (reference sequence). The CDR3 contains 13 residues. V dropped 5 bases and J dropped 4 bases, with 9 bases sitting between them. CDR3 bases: TGTGCCAGCAGCTCACGAGATAATCAGCCCCAGCATTTT. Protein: CASSSRDNQPQHF.

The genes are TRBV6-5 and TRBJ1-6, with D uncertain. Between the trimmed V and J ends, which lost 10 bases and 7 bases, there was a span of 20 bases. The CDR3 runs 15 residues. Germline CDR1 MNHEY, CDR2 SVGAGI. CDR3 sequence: CATERDPVLNSPLHF. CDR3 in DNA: TGTGCCACCGAGCGGGATCCCGTATTGAATTCACCCCTCCACTTT.

Written as DNA, the CDR3 is TGTGCCAGCAGCCTTCAGGGGGCGGAACCGAGAAACACCATATATTTT. This codes for CASSLQGAEPRNTIYF. The rearrangement uses TRBV4-2 and TRBJ1-3, with 8 bases identical to TRBD1. The CDR3 spans 16 residues. CDR1 is LGHNA, CDR2 YNFKEQ, per germline. Losses at the gene ends were 4 bases for V and 5 bases for J; bases not matched to a gene: 10.

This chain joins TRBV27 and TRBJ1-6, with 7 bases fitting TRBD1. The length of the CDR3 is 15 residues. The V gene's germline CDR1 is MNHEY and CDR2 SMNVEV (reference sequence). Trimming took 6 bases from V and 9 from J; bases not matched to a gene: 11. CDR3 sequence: CASSKRTTGFSPLHF. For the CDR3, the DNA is TGTGCCAGCAGCAAACGGACGACAGGGTTTTCACCCCTCCACTTT.

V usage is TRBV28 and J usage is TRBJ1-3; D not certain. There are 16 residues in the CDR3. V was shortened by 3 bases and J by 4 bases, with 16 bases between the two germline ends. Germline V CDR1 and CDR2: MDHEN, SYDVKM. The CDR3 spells CASSFRRTGEGNTIYF. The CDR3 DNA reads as TGTGCCAGCAGTTTCCGCCGGACCGGGGAAGGAAACACCATATATTTT.

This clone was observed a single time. CDR3 sequence (DNA): TGCGCCAGCAGCCAAGTATCAGGGGTGATGACTAGCGGGAGGGCCGACACCGGGGAGCTGTTTTTT. It encodes CASSQVSGVMTSGRADTGELFF. The chain has TRBV4-1 and TRBJ2-2, with TRBD2 identical over 14 bases. J lost 3 bases, V lost 1 base, and 16 bases had no gene match. Germline CDR1 and CDR2: MGHRA and YSYEKL. This CDR3 spans 22 amino acids.

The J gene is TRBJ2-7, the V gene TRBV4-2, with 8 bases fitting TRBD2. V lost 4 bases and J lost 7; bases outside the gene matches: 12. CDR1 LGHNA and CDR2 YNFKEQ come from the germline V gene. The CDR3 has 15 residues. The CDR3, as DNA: TGTGCCAGCAGCCGAGGGACTAGGGACCTTGTAGAGCAGTACTTC. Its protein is CASSRGTRDLVEQYF.